This T cell receptor beta chain was captured by sequencing in a study of CD8+CD57+ T cells in acquired aplastic anemia. Study overall: Each DNA sample taken from sorted CD4+ and CD8+ cells came to 3.2 ug on average. Study-wide results and limits: Researchers reported that CD8+ Simpson's diversity was not significantly different in patients versus controls. Overlapping CD8+ CDR3 repertoires of patients and controls contained approximately 29 shared sequences.

This clonotype occurred many times. Its matching antigen is unknown. Researchers used genomic DNA as the template to profile TCR beta VDJ and CDR3. MiXCR was run by TCRdb on the reads, yielding one entry per CDR3 protein. The sample shows 200,000 or so distinct CDR3 sequences, about 64% of them seen only once. The V gene's germline CDR1 is SEHNR and CDR2 FQNEAQ (reference sequence). There are 16 residues in the CDR3. The germline V and J ends were trimmed by 3 bases and 4 bases, with 18 bases remaining between them. This chain uses TRBV7-9 with TRBJ1-1; D perhaps matches TRBD1 (5 bases). This sequence originates from a human donor with severe aplastic anemia or a healthy control (not recorded which). Source material: sorted CD4+, CD8+, or CD8+CD57+ T cells (not recorded which) from PBMCs. The CDR3 here is CASSLWEGRAGTEAFF. In nucleotides, the CDR3 is TGTGCCAGCAGCTTGTGGGAGGGGAGGGCGGGCACTGAAGCTTTCTTT.